One and the same sample provided the 19 T cell receptor beta chains below, sequenced in a study of identifying expanded T cells in peripheral blood. Sequencing used immunoSEQ multiplex PCR; TCRdb keeps in-frame clones, though not all of them. The profile shows about 100,000 clones, 80% to 90% of them singletons. The sequenced sample was blood. These receptors all stem from a person aged 18 to 69 in good health.

The chain employs TRBV6-6 and TRBJ1-4; 8 positions match TRBD1. The CDR3 loop spans 14 amino acids. CDR1 and CDR2 from the germline V gene are MNHNY and SVGAGI (reference sequence). J gave up 4 bases and V 6 bases, and 4 bases lay outside the gene matches. The CDR3: CASRMTGDNEKLFF. The CDR3 DNA is TGTGCCAGCAGAATGACAGGGGATAATGAAAAACTGTTTTTT.

This chain joins TRBV5-4 and TRBJ1-4; 7 bases are a match to TRBD1. There are 17 residues in the CDR3. The V gene's germline CDR1 is SGHNT and CDR2 YYREEE (reference sequence). J lost 4 bases, V lost 4 bases, and 13 bases had no gene match. CDR3 bases: TGTGCCAGCAGCCTATACGACAGGGTACACTGTAATGAAAAACTGTTTTTT. Encoded protein: CASSLYDRVHCNEKLFF.

The chain carries TRBV2 and TRBJ1-1; weak D call: TRBD1 (6 bases). Germline lookup yields CDR1 SNHLY and CDR2 FYNNEI. The V gene lost 4 bases and the J gene lost 9 bases, with 18 bases spanning the gap. The CDR3 sequence is 14 residues long. CDR3 amino acids: CASSGDKGQAKAFF. CDR3 DNA sequence: TGTGCCAGCAGTGGGGACAAGGGCCAGGCAAAAGCTTTCTTT.

The J gene is TRBJ1-3, the V gene TRBV30, with D perhaps TRBD1 (5 bases). Germline CDR1 is GTSNPN and CDR2 is SVGIG (reference sequence). V lost 3 bases, J lost 0 bases, and 9 bases lay in between. This CDR3 has 14 amino acids. The CDR3 coding sequence is TGTGCCTGGAGAAGCGGGACCTCTGGAAACACCATATATTTT. The encoded protein is CAWRSGTSGNTIYF. Supplemented by reference TRBV30 and TRBJ1-3, the full variable domain reads SQTIHQWPATLVQPVGSPLSLECTVEGTSNPNLYWYRQAAGRGLQLLFYSVGIGQISSEVPQNLSASRPQDRQFILSSKKLLLSDSGFYLCAWRSGTSGNTIYFGEGSWLTVV.

This sequence joins TRBV5-1 and TRBJ1-1; D call uncertain. V lost 0 bases to trimming and J lost 0 bases, with 6 bases between them. The CDR3 extends over 14 amino acids. Looked up from germline, CDR1 is SGHRS and CDR2 is YFSETQ. The CDR3 here is CASSLDSLNTEAFF. The CDR3 nucleotides read TGCGCCAGCAGCTTGGACAGTCTGAACACTGAAGCTTTCTTT.

The chain links TRBV9 to TRBJ1-2; tentatively, D is TRBD1 (6 bases). The CDR3 runs to 13 residues. Germline loops: CDR1 SGDLS, CDR2 YYNGEE. V dropped 4 bases and J dropped 4 bases, with 11 bases sitting between them. The CDR3 nucleotides are TGTGCCAGCAGCACGGACAGTATCTATGGCTACACCTTC. It specifies CASSTDSIYGYTF.

As DNA, the CDR3 is TGTGCCTGGAGTGTCGGGGACGGGTATAGCAATCAGCCCCAGCATTTT. Its translation is CAWSVGDGYSNQPQHF. J is TRBJ1-5 and V is TRBV30; D possibly corresponds to TRBD1 (5 bases). V lost 0 bases, J lost 0 bases, and 12 bases lay in between. The CDR3 sequence is 16 residues long. CDR1 GTSNPN and CDR2 SVGIG come from the germline V gene (reference sequence).

J is TRBJ2-5 and V is TRBV7-9, with 14 bases lining up with TRBD2. The CDR3 sequence is 17 residues long. V dropped 3 bases and J dropped 0; count of bases not matched to a gene: 3. Per germline, CDR1 SEHNR and CDR2 FQNEAQ (reference sequence). The CDR3 loop is CASSLGLAGAYQETQYF. CDR3 in DNA: TGTGCCAGCAGCTTGGGACTAGCGGGAGCGTACCAAGAGACCCAGTACTTC.

This rearrangement joins TRBV5-4 to TRBJ2-7; 7 bases match TRBD1. V lost 1 base to trimming and J lost 5 bases; unmatched junction nucleotides: 3. CDR3 length: 13 residues. CDR1 and CDR2 (germline): SGHNT, YYREEE (reference sequence). The CDR3 protein is CASSLTGDNEQYF. CDR3 nucleotide sequence: TGTGCCAGCAGCTTGACAGGGGACAACGAGCAGTACTTC.

Remarks on this clone: Compared with germline, one end of the junction differs, possibly owing to a read error. The chain recombines TRBV12-5 with TRBJ1-1, with a tentative D call TRBD1 (5 bases). The CDR3 length is 13 residues. CDR1 is LGHNT and CDR2 is FRNRAP in the germline V gene. The CDR3 sequence is CASGLGHGGSLRF. The CDR3 nucleotides read TGTGCTAGTGGTTTGGGTCACGGGGGTTCCCTTAGATTT.

J is TRBJ2-7 and V is TRBV2; 8 bases match TRBD1. From germline, CDR1 is SNHLY and CDR2 FYNNEI. The CDR3 contains 12 residues. In nucleotides, the CDR3 is TGTGCATCAGGGACAGGATTTAGAGAGCAGTACTTC. Amino acid sequence: CASGTGFREQYF.

The V call is TRBV5-6, the J call TRBJ1-2; D is perhaps TRBD1 (5 bases). The V end was cut by 3 bases, the J end by 7 bases, with 13 bases between. The V gene's germline CDR1 is SGHDT and CDR2 YYEEEE. The CDR3 consists of 13 residues. Here the CDR3 DNA reads TGTGCCAGCAGCTCGACAGAGCTCGGTGGCTACACCTTC. Protein product: CASSSTELGGYTF.

V and J are TRBV7-9 and TRBJ1-2; TRBD1 agrees at 8 bases. CDR1 is SEHNR and CDR2 is FQNEAQ in the germline V gene (reference sequence). This CDR3 has 16 residues. The ends lost 3 bases at V and 6 bases at J; junction bases unmatched: 12. This CDR3 is CASSFRFGQGWDGYTF. In DNA form, the CDR3 reads TGTGCCAGCAGCTTCCGTTTTGGACAGGGCTGGGATGGCTACACCTTC.

This chain connects TRBV7-8 to TRBJ2-7, with 8 nucleotides matching TRBD2. The V gene end was trimmed by 5 bases and the J gene end by 6 bases; junction bases not matched to a gene: 15. The CDR3 is 16 residues long. Germline V gene sequence: CDR1 SGHVS, CDR2 FQNEAQ. The chain's CDR3 is CASSPRREAGAREQYF. DNA for the CDR3: TGTGCCAGCAGCCCGCGCAGGGAAGCGGGAGCACGCGAGCAGTACTTC.

The rearrangement uses TRBV5-1 and TRBJ1-1; 7 bases align to TRBD1. Germline V gene sequence: CDR1 SGHRS, CDR2 YFSETQ. The CDR3 runs to 14 residues. V lost 5 bases, J lost 5 bases, and 9 bases stayed unmatched. CDR3 DNA sequence: TGCGCCAGCAGAGGAGGACAGGCTCAGACTGAAGCTTTCTTT. It codes for CASRGGQAQTEAFF. The entire variable domain, with the rest obtained from reference TRBV5-1 and TRBJ1-1, is as follows: KAGVTQTPRYLIKTRGQQVTLSCSPISGHRSVSWYQQTPGQGLQFLFEYFSETQRNKGNFPGRFSGRQFSNSRSEMNVSTLELGDSALYLCASRGGQAQTEAFFGQGTRLTVV.

This chain joins TRBV7-3 and TRBJ2-6, with a weak D call TRBD1 (5 bases). Trimming took 5 bases from V and 0 from J, leaving 8 bases between them. CDR1 is SGHTA, CDR2 FQGTGA, per germline. This CDR3 has 15 amino acids. In nucleotides, the CDR3 is TGTGCCAGCAGCCAAGACAGCTCTGGGGCCAACGTCCTGACTTTC. Protein product: CASSQDSSGANVLTF. The variable domain in full, with the rest retrieved from reference TRBV7-3 and TRBJ2-6, is GAGVSQTPSNKVTEKGKYVELRCDPISGHTALYWYRQSLGQGPEFLIYFQGTGAADDSGLPNDRFFAVRPEGSVSTLKIQRTERGDSAVYLCASSQDSSGANVLTFGAGSRLTVL.

This chain uses TRBV7-9 with TRBJ1-6, with 7 bases fitting TRBD1. V dropped 5 bases and J dropped 11; count of bases not matched to a gene: 12. This CDR3 has 15 residues. Germline V gene sequence: CDR1 SEHNR, CDR2 FQNEAQ (reference sequence). CDR3 nucleotides: TGTGCCAGCAGCCTTCAGACAGGGTTGACGGCACCCCTCCACTTT. It translates to CASSLQTGLTAPLHF.

The chain carries TRBV27 and TRBJ2-1; perhaps D is TRBD1 or TRBD2 (5 bases each). Trimming took 8 bases from V and 0 from J, leaving 14 bases between them. Germline CDR1 and CDR2: MNHEY and SMNVEV (reference sequence). The CDR3 has 15 residues. The CDR3: CASSHGAISYNEQFF. For the CDR3, the DNA is TGTGCCAGCTCTCACGGGGCAATCTCCTACAATGAGCAGTTCTTC.

The chain carries TRBV5-6 and TRBJ2-1; 11 nucleotides match TRBD2. V shed 3 bases and J 5 bases; nucleotides not matched to a gene: 4. Per germline, CDR1 SGHDT and CDR2 YYEEEE. CDR3 length equals 15 residues. Written as DNA, the CDR3 is TGTGCCAGCAGCTGGGGACTAGCGGACGACAATGAGCAGTTCTTC. The encoded protein is CASSWGLADDNEQFF.